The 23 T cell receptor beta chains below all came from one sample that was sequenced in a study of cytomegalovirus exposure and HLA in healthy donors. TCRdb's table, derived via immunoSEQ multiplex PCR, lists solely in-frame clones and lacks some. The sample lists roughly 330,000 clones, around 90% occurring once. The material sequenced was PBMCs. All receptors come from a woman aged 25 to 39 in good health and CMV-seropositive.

CDR3 in DNA: TGTGCCAGCAGCCCCCGTCCGGGGCGGACTAATGAAAAACTGTTTTTT. Its translation: CASSPRPGRTNEKLFF. This chain uses TRBV7-6 with TRBJ1-4; a possible D gene is TRBD1 (5 bases). This CDR3 has 16 residues. Trimming removed 5 bases from V and 2 bases from J, with 15 bases in between. Per the germline V gene, CDR1 is SGHVS and CDR2 is FNYEAQ.

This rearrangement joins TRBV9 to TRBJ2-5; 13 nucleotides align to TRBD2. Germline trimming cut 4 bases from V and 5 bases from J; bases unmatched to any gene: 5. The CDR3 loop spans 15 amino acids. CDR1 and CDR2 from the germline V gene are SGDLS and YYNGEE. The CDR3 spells CASSMTSGGFETQYF. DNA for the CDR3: TGTGCCAGCAGCATGACTAGCGGGGGGTTTGAGACCCAGTACTTC.

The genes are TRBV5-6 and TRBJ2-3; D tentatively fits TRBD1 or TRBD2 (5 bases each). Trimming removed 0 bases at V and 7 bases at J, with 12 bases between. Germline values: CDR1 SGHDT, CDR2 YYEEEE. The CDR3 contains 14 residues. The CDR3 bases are TGTGCCAGCAGCTTGGTGAGGGGCGGGCATACGCAGTATTTT. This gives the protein CASSLVRGGHTQYF.

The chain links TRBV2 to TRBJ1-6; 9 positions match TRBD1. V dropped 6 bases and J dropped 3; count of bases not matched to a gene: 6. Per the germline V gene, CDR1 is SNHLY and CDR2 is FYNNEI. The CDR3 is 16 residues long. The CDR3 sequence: CASSPGQGYYNSPLHF. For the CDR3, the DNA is TGTGCCAGCAGCCCGGGACAGGGCTACTATAATTCACCCCTCCACTTT.

CDR3 in amino acids: CASSLGPLDSSYGYTF. The CDR3 nucleotides are TGTGCCAGCAGCTTGGGCCCTTTGGACAGTTCCTATGGCTACACCTTC. The genes are TRBV5-6 and TRBJ1-2; TRBD1 might be the D (6 bases). CDR1 SGHDT and CDR2 YYEEEE come from the germline V gene. The ends were cut back, 0 bases at V and 4 bases at J, with 16 bases in the middle. The CDR3 extends over 16 amino acids.

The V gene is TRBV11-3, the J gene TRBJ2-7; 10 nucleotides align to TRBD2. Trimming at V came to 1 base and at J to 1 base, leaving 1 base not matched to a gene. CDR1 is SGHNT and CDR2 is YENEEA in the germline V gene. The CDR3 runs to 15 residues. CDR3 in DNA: TGTGCCAGCAGCTTAGGGACTAGCGGTTCCTACGAGCAGTACTTC. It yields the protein CASSLGTSGSYEQYF.

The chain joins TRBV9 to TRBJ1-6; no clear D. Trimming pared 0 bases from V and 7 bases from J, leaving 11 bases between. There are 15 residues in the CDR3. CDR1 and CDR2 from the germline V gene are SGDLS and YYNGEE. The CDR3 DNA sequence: TGTGCCAGCAGCGTAGGCCGGGTCAGGAATTCACCCCTCCACTTT. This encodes CASSVGRVRNSPLHF.

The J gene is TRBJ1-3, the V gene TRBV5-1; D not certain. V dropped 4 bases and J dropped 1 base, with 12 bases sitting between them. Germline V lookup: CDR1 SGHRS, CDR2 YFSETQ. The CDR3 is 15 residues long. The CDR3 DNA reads TGCGCCAGCAGCGTAACGACGGATTCTGGAAACACCATATATTTT. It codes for CASSVTTDSGNTIYF.

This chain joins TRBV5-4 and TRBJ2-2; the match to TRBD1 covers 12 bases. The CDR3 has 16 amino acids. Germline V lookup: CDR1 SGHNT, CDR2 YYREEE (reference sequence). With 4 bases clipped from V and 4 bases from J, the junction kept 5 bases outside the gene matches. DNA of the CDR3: TGTGCCAGCAGCCCGGGGACAGGGGGCTTCACCGGGGAGCTGTTTTTT. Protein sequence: CASSPGTGGFTGELFF.

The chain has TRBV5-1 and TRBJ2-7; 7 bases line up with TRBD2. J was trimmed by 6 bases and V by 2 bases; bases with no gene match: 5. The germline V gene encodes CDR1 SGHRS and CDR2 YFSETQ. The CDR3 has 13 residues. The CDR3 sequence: CASSFGRGGEQYF. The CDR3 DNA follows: TGCGCCAGCAGCTTTGGGAGGGGCGGCGAGCAGTACTTC.

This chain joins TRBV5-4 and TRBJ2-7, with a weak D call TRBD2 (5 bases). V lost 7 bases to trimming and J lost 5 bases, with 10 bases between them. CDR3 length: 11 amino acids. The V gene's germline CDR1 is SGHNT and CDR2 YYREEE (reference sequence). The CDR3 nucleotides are TGTGCCAGCTTTAACGGGAACGAGCAGTACTTC. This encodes CASFNGNEQYF.

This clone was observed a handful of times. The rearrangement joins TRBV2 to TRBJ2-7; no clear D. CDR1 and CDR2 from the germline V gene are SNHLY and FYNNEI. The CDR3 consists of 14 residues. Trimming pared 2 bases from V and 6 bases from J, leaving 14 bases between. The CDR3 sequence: CASSESGPGLEQYF. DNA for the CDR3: TGTGCCAGCAGTGAATCCGGCCCAGGTCTCGAGCAGTACTTC.

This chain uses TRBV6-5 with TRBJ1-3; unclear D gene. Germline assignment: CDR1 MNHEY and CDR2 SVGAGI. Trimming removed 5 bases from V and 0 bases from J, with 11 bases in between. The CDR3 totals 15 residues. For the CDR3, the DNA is TGTGCCAGCAGTCCGCTTGGGGACTCTGGAAACACCATATATTTT. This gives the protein CASSPLGDSGNTIYF.

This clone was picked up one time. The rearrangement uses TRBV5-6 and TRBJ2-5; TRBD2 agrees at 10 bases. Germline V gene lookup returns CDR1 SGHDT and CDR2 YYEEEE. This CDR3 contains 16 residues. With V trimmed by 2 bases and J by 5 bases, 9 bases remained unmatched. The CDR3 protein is CASSLAGGPEWETQYF. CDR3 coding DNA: TGTGCCAGCAGCTTAGCGGGGGGGCCAGAGTGGGAGACCCAGTACTTC. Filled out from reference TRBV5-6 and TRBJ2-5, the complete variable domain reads DAGVTQSPTHLIKTRGQQVTLRCSPKSGHDTVSWYQQALGQGPQFIFQYYEEEERQRGNFPDRFSGHQFPNYSSELNVNALLLGDSALYLCASSLAGGPEWETQYFGPGTRLLVL.

DNA of the CDR3: TGTGCCAGCAGCCCCAACACCATATATTTT. This codes for CASSPNTIYF. This chain connects TRBV11-3 to TRBJ1-3; D not certain. The CDR3 has 10 amino acids. V shed 5 bases and J shed 7 bases, with 3 bases lying between them. Germline-derived CDR1 and CDR2 are SGHNT and YENEEA.

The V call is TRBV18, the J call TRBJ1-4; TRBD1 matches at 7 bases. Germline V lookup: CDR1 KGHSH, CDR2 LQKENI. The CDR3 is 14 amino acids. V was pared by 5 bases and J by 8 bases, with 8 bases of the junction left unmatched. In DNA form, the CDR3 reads TGTGCCAGCTCAAGACAGGGATCGTCGGAAAAACTGTTTTTT. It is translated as CASSRQGSSEKLFF. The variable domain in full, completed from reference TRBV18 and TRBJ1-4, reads NAGVMQNPRHLVRRRGQEARLRCSPMKGHSHVYWYRQLPEEGLKFMVYLQKENIIDESGMPKERFSAEFPKEGPSILRIQQVVRGDSAAYFCASSRQGSSEKLFFGSGTQLSVL.

The CDR3 loop reads CASSRLAGKEETQYF. CDR3 nucleotides: TGTGCCAGCAGCCGCCTTGCCGGGAAGGAAGAGACCCAGTACTTC. The chain joins TRBV7-6 to TRBJ2-5; tentatively, D is TRBD2 (5 bases). V was clipped by 5 bases and J by 3 bases, with 16 bases between them. Looked up from germline, CDR1 is SGHVS and CDR2 is FNYEAQ. CDR3 size: 15 residues.

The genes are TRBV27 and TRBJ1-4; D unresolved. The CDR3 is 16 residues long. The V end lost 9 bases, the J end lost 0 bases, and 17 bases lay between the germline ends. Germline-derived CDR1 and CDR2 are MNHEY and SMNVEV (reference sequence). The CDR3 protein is CARNLRAYATNEKLFF. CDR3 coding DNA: TGTGCCAGAAACTTGCGCGCCTATGCAACTAATGAAAAACTGTTTTTT.

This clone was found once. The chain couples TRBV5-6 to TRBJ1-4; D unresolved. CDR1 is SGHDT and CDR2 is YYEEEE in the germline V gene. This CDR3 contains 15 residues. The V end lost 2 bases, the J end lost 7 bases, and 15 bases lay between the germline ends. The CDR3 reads CASSFKSGPSEKLFF. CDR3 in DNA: TGTGCCAGCAGCTTCAAGTCAGGACCCTCTGAAAAACTGTTTTTT.

The DNA for the CDR3 is TGTGCCAGCAGTGAGCAGGGAGGGGGCAATCAGCCCCAGCATTTT. Encoded protein: CASSEQGGGNQPQHF. The gene calls are TRBV6-4 and TRBJ1-5, with D possibly matching TRBD1 (5 bases). V was trimmed by 3 bases and J by 2 bases, leaving 11 bases between them. The CDR3 is 15 residues long. The germline gives CDR1 MRHNA, CDR2 SNTAGT.

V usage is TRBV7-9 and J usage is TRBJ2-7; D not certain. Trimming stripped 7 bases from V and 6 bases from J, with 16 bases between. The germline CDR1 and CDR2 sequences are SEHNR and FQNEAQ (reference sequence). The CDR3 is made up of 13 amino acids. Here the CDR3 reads CASISPVGSEQYF. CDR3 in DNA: TGTGCCAGCATCAGCCCGGTTGGGTCCGAGCAGTACTTC.

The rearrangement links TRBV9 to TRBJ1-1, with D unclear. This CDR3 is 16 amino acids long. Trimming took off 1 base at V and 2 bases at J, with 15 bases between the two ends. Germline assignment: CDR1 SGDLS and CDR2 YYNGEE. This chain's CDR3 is CASSVLNTEGNTEAFF. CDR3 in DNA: TGTGCCAGCAGCGTATTAAACACCGAGGGAAACACTGAAGCTTTCTTT.

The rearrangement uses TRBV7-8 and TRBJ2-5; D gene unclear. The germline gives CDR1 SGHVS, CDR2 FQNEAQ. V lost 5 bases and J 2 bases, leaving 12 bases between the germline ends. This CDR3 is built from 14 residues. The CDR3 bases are TGTGCCAGCAGCCTCAGCTTGGTACAAGAGACCCAGTACTTC. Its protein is CASSLSLVQETQYF.